These 30 T cell receptor beta chains were all obtained from the same sample, sequenced in a study of long-term antiretroviral therapy in people with HIV. Survey-level resolution applied to immunoSEQ assay v3.0. Sequencing was performed with immunoSEQ multiplex PCR; in TCRdb, only in-frame clones are kept and a portion is missing. This table holds 10,000 to 15,000 clones, roughly 80% found once. This sample comprised unsorted PBMCs, obtained 1.3 years after starting antiretroviral therapy. Source of these receptors: a woman aged 18-35 years with HIV.

This chain joins TRBV7-9 and TRBJ1-5; 8 positions agree with TRBD1. V dropped 6 bases and J dropped 0; count of bases not matched to a gene: 7. Per the germline V gene, CDR1 is SEHNR and CDR2 is FQNEAQ (reference sequence). This CDR3 has 16 amino acids. CDR3 residues: CASSPTGALSNQPQHF. CDR3 DNA sequence: TGTGCCAGCAGTCCGACAGGGGCCCTTAGCAATCAGCCCCAGCATTTT. Full variable domain (rest looked up from reference TRBV7-9 and TRBJ1-5): DTGVSQNPRHKITKRGQNVTFRCDPISEHNRLYWYRQTLGQGPEFLTYFQNEAQLEKSRLLSDRFSAERPKGSFSTLEIQRTEQGDSAMYLCASSPTGALSNQPQHFGDGTRLSIL.

In its sample, this clone was seen a few times. The chain combines TRBV21-1 with TRBJ2-2; the D segment call TRBD1 is taken from the table without a DNA check. TRBV21-1 is assigned pseudogene status. The CDR3 sequence is 20 residues long. The CDR3 loop is CASSKEDPRGTSDGTGELFF. CDR3 in DNA: TGTGCCAGCAGCAAAGAAGACCCCAGGGGTACGTCCGACGGCACCGGGGAGCTGTTTTTT.

V gene TRBV5-1 combines with J gene TRBJ1-2; 7 nucleotides align to TRBD1. J was trimmed by 2 bases and V by 6 bases; bases with no gene match: 7. The CDR3 consists of 14 residues. The germline CDR1 and CDR2 sequences are SGHRS and YFSETQ. CDR3 loop: CASIRDRENYGYTF. Here the CDR3 DNA reads TGCGCCAGCATCCGGGACAGAGAAAACTATGGCTACACCTTC.

This clone has only one observation. The chain couples TRBV6-5 to TRBJ1-6; tentatively, D is TRBD1 (5 bases). V gave up 6 bases and J gave up 6 bases, with 12 bases separating them. CDR1 and CDR2 from the germline V gene are MNHEY and SVGAGI. The CDR3 runs 14 residues. The CDR3 coding sequence is TGTGCCAGCAGATCCCCGGGGGGTAATTCACCCCTCCACTTT. Its protein product is CASRSPGGNSPLHF.

The CDR3 nucleotides are TGTGCCAGCAGCTCTCCCCACTTAGGACCGAGGAAGAATGAAAAACTGTTTTTT. Translation: CASSSPHLGPRKNEKLFF. The chain combines TRBV11-2 with TRBJ1-4, with D unresolved. Germline V gene sequence: CDR1 SGHAT, CDR2 FQNNGV. The CDR3 is made up of 18 amino acids. Trimming left V 4 bases short and J 5 bases short, with 23 bases between.

This clone has only one observation. This chain uses TRBV7-9 with TRBJ2-7, with D tentatively TRBD2 (6 bases). The germline CDR1 and CDR2 sequences are SEHNR and FQNEAQ (reference sequence). Trimming removed 4 bases from V and 1 base from J, with 17 bases in between. This CDR3 is 16 amino acids long. The CDR3 loop reads CASSSKIGTGSYEQYF. The CDR3 DNA follows: TGTGCCAGCAGCTCAAAGATCGGGACTGGATCCTACGAGCAGTACTTC.

This clone is labeled as medium-sized (0.01 to 0.1%). J is TRBJ1-5 and V is TRBV28; unclear D gene. V lost 5 bases and J 0 bases, leaving 8 bases between the germline ends. The CDR3 spans 14 residues. The V gene's germline CDR1 is MDHEN and CDR2 SYDVKM. The CDR3 region has the DNA TGTGCCAGCAGTCGATTATATAGCAATCAGCCCCAGCATTTT. Its protein is CASSRLYSNQPQHF.

This chain links TRBV9 with TRBJ2-5; maybe TRBD2 (7 bases). CDR3 length equals 14 residues. V was pared by 0 bases and J by 5 bases, with 11 bases between. Looked up from germline, CDR1 is SGDLS and CDR2 is YYNGEE. For the CDR3, the DNA is TGTGCCAGCAGCGTAGGGGGGGGGCAGGAGACCCAGTACTTC. Residues: CASSVGGGQETQYF.

The chain couples TRBV7-2 to TRBJ2-3, with TRBD2 identical over 7 bases. Germline assignment: CDR1 SGHTA and CDR2 FQGNSA. CDR3 size: 14 residues. V lost 1 base and J lost 8; bases outside the gene matches: 6. CDR3 sequence reads: CASSLVGGSATQYF. CDR3 bases: TGTGCCAGCAGCTTAGTGGGGGGGTCGGCTACGCAGTATTTT.

The chain is built from TRBV6-1 and TRBJ2-1; 7 positions agree with TRBD1. The CDR3 length is 13 residues. Looked up from germline, CDR1 is MNHNS and CDR2 is SASEGT. V was pared by 6 bases and J by 5 bases, with 4 bases of the junction left unmatched. The CDR3 protein is CASSRDSHNEQFF. Written as DNA, the CDR3 is TGTGCCAGCAGCCGGGACAGTCACAATGAGCAGTTCTTC.

The rearrangement links TRBV5-1 to TRBJ2-3, with TRBD2 matching over 9 bases. This CDR3 is 16 amino acids long. Per the germline V gene, CDR1 is SGHRS and CDR2 is YFSETQ. V trimming: 4 bases; J trimming: 4 bases; junction bases outside the gene matches: 10. In DNA form, the CDR3 reads TGCGCCAGCAGCCAAGTAGGTAGCGGGAGCCCAGATACGCAGTATTTT. It specifies CASSQVGSGSPDTQYF.

The gene calls are TRBV2 and TRBJ2-1, with 7 bases that match TRBD2. Losses at the gene ends were 5 bases for V and 4 bases for J; bases not matched to a gene: 5. This CDR3 has 14 residues. Germline loops: CDR1 SNHLY, CDR2 FYNNEI. The CDR3 protein is CASSREAGYNEQFF. The CDR3 region has the DNA TGTGCCAGCAGTCGGGAGGCCGGGTACAATGAGCAGTTCTTC. The whole variable domain, remainder taken from reference TRBV2 and TRBJ2-1, is EPEVTQTPSHQVTQMGQEVILRCVPISNHLYFYWYRQILGQKVEFLVSFYNNEISEKSEIFDDQFSVERPDGSNFTLKIRSTKLEDSAMYFCASSREAGYNEQFFGPGTRLTVL.

The chain joins TRBV15 to TRBJ1-1, with D hard to call. CDR1 LNHNV and CDR2 YYDKDF come from the germline V gene (reference sequence). This CDR3 spans 15 amino acids. With 0 bases removed from V and 2 bases from J, the gap between germline ends came to 10 bases. Written as DNA, the CDR3 is TGTGCCACCAGCAGAGACAGGAGTCGCAACACTGAAGCTTTCTTT. It yields the protein CATSRDRSRNTEAFF.

The chain has TRBV4-1 and TRBJ2-2; D unclear. CDR3 length equals 15 residues. V lost 0 bases to trimming and J lost 5 bases, with 10 bases between them. Per the germline V gene, CDR1 is MGHRA and CDR2 is YSYEKL. CDR3: CASSQEHSKTGELFF. The CDR3 nucleotides read TGCGCCAGCAGCCAAGAGCACTCCAAGACCGGGGAGCTGTTTTTT.

This clone was detected a few times. The chain has TRBV9 and TRBJ2-1; either TRBD1 or TRBD2 may fit D (5 bases each). The V end lost 4 bases, the J end lost 10 bases, and 18 bases lay between the germline ends. Germline-derived CDR1 and CDR2 are SGDLS and YYNGEE. This CDR3 is 14 amino acids long. CDR3 DNA: TGTGCCAGCAGCCTTAACGGGGCTCGGGGCGAGCAGTTCTTC. Translated, it gives CASSLNGARGEQFF.

The chain uses TRBV29-1 and TRBJ2-1; 8 nucleotides line up with TRBD2. V lost 5 bases, J lost 6 bases, and 6 bases stayed unmatched. Germline V lookup: CDR1 SQVTM, CDR2 ANQGSEA. The CDR3 covers 13 residues. Here the CDR3 DNA reads TGCAGCGTTAAGCGGGGGAGTGGCAATGAGCAGTTCTTC. It encodes CSVKRGSGNEQFF.

The chain combines TRBV6-5 with TRBJ2-2, with 7 bases lining up with TRBD1. Trimming removed 4 bases from V and 7 bases from J; junction bases left unmatched: 6. CDR1 and CDR2 (germline): MNHEY, SVGAGI. The CDR3 consists of 14 residues. The CDR3 bases are TGTGCCAGCAGTTTGACAGGGACCAACGGGGAGCTGTTTTTT. Amino acid sequence: CASSLTGTNGELFF.

The chain employs TRBV7-2 and TRBJ1-1, with a weak D call TRBD1 (5 bases). The CDR3 spans 15 residues. From germline, CDR1 is SGHTA and CDR2 FQGNSA. V gave up 2 bases and J gave up 8 bases, with 18 bases separating them. The CDR3 sequence is CASSLFVGGNSEAFF. The CDR3 bases are TGTGCCAGCAGCTTATTCGTGGGGGGGAACTCCGAAGCTTTCTTT.

The V call is TRBV18, the J call TRBJ2-7, with D possibly TRBD1 on 9 matching bases. With 3 bases removed from V and 2 bases from J, the gap between germline ends came to 20 bases. The CDR3 is 17 residues long. CDR1 KGHSH and CDR2 LQKENI come from the germline V gene. The CDR3 nucleotides are TGTGCCAGCTCACCCGGTAGCGGGACAGGGAGACCCTACGAGCAGTACTTC. Its protein is CASSPGSGTGRPYEQYF. Full variable domain (missing parts from reference TRBV18 and TRBJ2-7): NAGVMQNPRHLVRRRGQEARLRCSPMKGHSHVYWYRQLPEEGLKFMVYLQKENIIDESGMPKERFSAEFPKEGPSILRIQQVVRGDSAAYFCASSPGSGTGRPYEQYFGPGTRLTVT.

The chain couples TRBV4-3 to TRBJ1-2; no clear D gene. Germline loops: CDR1 LGHNA, CDR2 YSLEER. The CDR3 length is 14 residues. The V and J ends lost 0 bases and 8 bases respectively, with 13 bases between them. Here the CDR3 reads CASSQDGGIYGYTF. Written as DNA, the CDR3 is TGCGCCAGCAGCCAAGATGGTGGCATCTACGGCTACACCTTC.

V and J are TRBV2 and TRBJ1-5; 7 positions agree with TRBD1. This CDR3 has 16 residues. Germline CDR1 is SNHLY and CDR2 is FYNNEI. V shed 6 bases, J shed 0 bases, and the junction held 8 bases outside the gene matches. CDR3 bases: TGTGCCAGCAGCTCAGGGGGTTCTTATAGCAATCAGCCCCAGCATTTT. Protein: CASSSGGSYSNQPQHF.

This clone has a handful of counts. This chain joins TRBV27 and TRBJ1-5; the D gene is possibly TRBD1 (6 bases). The germline V gene encodes CDR1 MNHEY and CDR2 SMNVEV (reference sequence). This CDR3 region has 13 residues. Trimming took off 7 bases at V and 1 base at J, with 8 bases between the two ends. The CDR3 region has the DNA TGTGCCAGCACGGGGGCGAGCAATCAGCCCCAGCATTTT. Amino acids: CASTGASNQPQHF.

The chain links TRBV5-1 to TRBJ1-1, with a tentative D call TRBD1 (6 bases). Germline-derived CDR1 and CDR2 are SGHRS and YFSETQ. With 3 bases removed from V and 1 base from J, the gap between germline ends came to 13 bases. The CDR3 extends over 15 amino acids. For the CDR3, the DNA is TGCGCCAGCAGCTGGACACAGGGCTGGAACACTGAAGCTTTCTTT. As protein: CASSWTQGWNTEAFF. The full variable domain, in which reference TRBV5-1 and TRBJ1-1 provide the parts outside the CDR3, is KAGVTQTPRYLIKTRGQQVTLSCSPISGHRSVSWYQQTPGQGLQFLFEYFSETQRNKGNFPGRFSGRQFSNSRSEMNVSTLELGDSALYLCASSWTQGWNTEAFFGQGTRLTVV.

CDR3 loop: CASSSRRVVAGVDPYEQYF. As DNA, the CDR3 is TGTGCCAGCAGCTCAAGACGGGTAGTAGCGGGAGTAGACCCCTACGAGCAGTACTTC. The chain uses TRBV5-6 and TRBJ2-7; 9 bases map to TRBD2. Germline V gives CDR1 SGHDT, CDR2 YYEEEE. The V and J ends lost 3 bases and 2 bases, in that order; junction bases with no gene match: 18. The CDR3 consists of 19 residues.

This clone was detected a few times. The V gene is TRBV4-2, the J gene TRBJ2-7; 8 nucleotides match TRBD2. Germline trimming cut 1 base from V and 3 bases from J; bases unmatched to any gene: 11. The CDR3 totals 17 residues. Germline CDR1 reads LGHNA; CDR2 reads YNFKEQ. CDR3 sequence (DNA): TGTGCCAGCAGCCAAGCTCCGCTGGGCGGGGGGATCTACGAGCAGTACTTC. Translated, it gives CASSQAPLGGGIYEQYF.

The chain uses TRBV7-8 and TRBJ1-3; D gene ambiguous. This CDR3 comprises 15 residues. V shed 4 bases and J shed 1 base, with 11 bases lying between them. Germline CDR1 and CDR2: SGHVS and FQNEAQ. The CDR3 protein is CASSSGRLSGNTIYF. In nucleotides, the CDR3 is TGTGCCAGCAGCTCAGGACGGTTATCTGGAAACACCATATATTTT.

The V call is TRBV19, the J call TRBJ1-2, with 8 nucleotides matching TRBD1. Germline CDR1 LNHDA, CDR2 SQIVND (reference sequence). This CDR3 region has 15 residues. After removal of 2 bases from V and 4 bases from J, the junction contained 6 bases not matched to a gene. CDR3 nucleotide sequence: TGTGCCAGTAGTATACAGGGGGCAGGGACCTATGGCTACACCTTC. It is translated as CASSIQGAGTYGYTF.

The J gene is TRBJ2-3, the V gene TRBV6-5; weak D call: TRBD2 (6 bases). Deletions cut 3 bases from V and 0 bases from J, with 10 bases between. There are 15 residues in the CDR3. Looked up from germline, CDR1 is MNHEY and CDR2 is SVGAGI. CDR3 amino acids: CASSYGGYSTDTQYF. In nucleotides, the CDR3 is TGTGCCAGCAGTTATGGGGGGTATAGCACAGATACGCAGTATTTT.

This chain joins TRBV9 and TRBJ2-2, with 8 bases lining up with TRBD2. Trimming cost V 6 bases and J 0 bases; bases outside gene matches: 1. The V gene's germline CDR1 is SGDLS and CDR2 YYNGEE. The CDR3 spans 14 residues. In nucleotides, the CDR3 is TGTGCCAGCAAGGGACTAGCGAACACCGGGGAGCTGTTTTTT. This codes for CASKGLANTGELFF.

This clone was found a few times. The rearrangement uses TRBV10-1 and TRBJ2-7; D is perhaps TRBD1 or TRBD2 (5 bases each). CDR1 and CDR2 (germline): WNHNN, SYGVQD (reference sequence). This CDR3 is built from 13 residues. The ends were cut back, 2 bases at V and 3 bases at J, with 8 bases in the middle. The CDR3 protein is CASSEEGSYEQYF. The CDR3 nucleotides are TGCGCCAGCAGTGAGGAGGGGAGCTACGAGCAGTACTTC.